This TCR beta chain came from a study of T cells in Graves' hyperthyroidism and ophthalmopathy. Overall study results and limits: Most thyroid-expanded clonotypes above 0.001 were also found in blood.

This CDR3 is 16 amino acids long. The V gene lost 0 bases and the J gene lost 4 bases, with 17 bases spanning the gap. Germline V gives CDR1 SGHNT, CDR2 YYREEE (reference sequence). Amplification yielded TCR beta CDR3 regions, with RNA transcripts as the source. The HTBI primer set served for first-round RT-PCR of the TCR CDR3. TCRdb called the multiplex PCR reads again in MiXCR, with one record for every CDR3 protein. Among about half a million distinct CDR3 sequences listed, less than 25% were seen once. This clonotype was counted between two and nine times. The antigen is unknown. The chain joins TRBV5-4 to TRBJ2-7, with D tentatively TRBD1 or TRBD2 (5 bases each). Sequencing input: blood. The receptor's source is a man in his late teens or twenties with Graves' hyperthyroidism. The CDR3, as DNA: TGTGCCAGCAGCTTGGATCTGGCAGGGAGTCTTTACGAGCAGTACTTC. Its translation: CASSLDLAGSLYEQYF.